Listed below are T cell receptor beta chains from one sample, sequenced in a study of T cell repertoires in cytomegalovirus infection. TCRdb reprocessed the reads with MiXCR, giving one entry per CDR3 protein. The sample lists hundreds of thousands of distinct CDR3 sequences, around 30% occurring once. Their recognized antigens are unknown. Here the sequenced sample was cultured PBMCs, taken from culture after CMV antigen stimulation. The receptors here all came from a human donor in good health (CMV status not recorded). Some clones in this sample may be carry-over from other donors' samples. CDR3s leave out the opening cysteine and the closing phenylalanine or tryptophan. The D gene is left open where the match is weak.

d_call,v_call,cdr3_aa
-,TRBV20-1,SARDLGKTNTGELF
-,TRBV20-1,SARERYEQY
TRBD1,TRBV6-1,ASSDLDRGGTDTQY
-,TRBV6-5,ASSYSEGGDTFPYGYT
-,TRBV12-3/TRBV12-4,ASSFLQGMNTEAF
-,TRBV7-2,ASSSAVGYGYT
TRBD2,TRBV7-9,ASSSRLAGGNIVGDTQY
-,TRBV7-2,ASSFSGSRGYT
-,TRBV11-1,ASSPRWAPYEQY
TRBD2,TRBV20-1,SATGGARTDTQY
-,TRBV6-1,ASSGVSSSEQF
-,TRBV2,ASRGIYEQY
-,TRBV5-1,ASSLGHTTEAF
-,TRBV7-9,ASSLTAETQY
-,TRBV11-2,ASRSIEGTDTQY
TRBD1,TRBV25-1,ASSDYGQGGNTIY
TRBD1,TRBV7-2,ASSAGQVARTQY
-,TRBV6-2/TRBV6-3,ASSLGQVPGRETQY
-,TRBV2,ASTWTGATGELF
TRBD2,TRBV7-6,ASTLGRERTGTDTQY
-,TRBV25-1,ASSGQDPRDTQY
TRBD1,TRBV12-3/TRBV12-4,ASGKQGSQSIQY
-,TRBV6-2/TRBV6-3,ASSYRDPKNIQY
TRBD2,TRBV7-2,ASSFVARGGETQY
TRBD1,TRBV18,ASSRDSGQENIQY
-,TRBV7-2,ASSLYPTAASGNTIY
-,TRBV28,ASSFSFAYNEKLF
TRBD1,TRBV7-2,ASSKDRGTDTQY
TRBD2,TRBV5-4,ASSKLAAPGGDTQY
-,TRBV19,ASCGSTTNEKLF
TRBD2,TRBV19,ASSRTTSGRAFNTQY
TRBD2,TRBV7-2,ASSPRTSVGEQY
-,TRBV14,ASSQDLATEEQF
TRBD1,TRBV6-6,ASSYRGGGPETQY
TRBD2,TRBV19,ASRRTSGRGHEQY
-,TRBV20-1,SARDRGRYNEQF